This T cell receptor beta chain was profiled in a study of PD-1 blockade in classical Hodgkin lymphoma. Study-level results: Anyone who began nivolumab under 1 year after ASCT was excluded. TCR diversity at baseline was reported to be reduced in newly diagnosed patients relative to healthy donors. Possibly reflecting disease activity or prior therapy, repertoire differences have causes that remain undefined.

Repertoires were generated with immunoSEQ multiplex PCR, while TCRdb's copy carries only in-frame clones and drops some. The sample shows 23,000 or so clones, more than 80% of them seen only once. In regard to this clone: Its antigen is not known.

The sample's time point: cycle 4 day 1 (C4D1), after 6 weeks of nivolumab. After autologous stem cell transplantation all patients relapsed, and prior brentuximab vedotin exposure differed between cohorts. Best responses included complete response and partial response; otherwise, the best response was progressive disease. Trimming removed 4 bases from V and 0 bases from J; junction bases left unmatched: 3. The CDR3 is 14 amino acids. The germline V gene has CDR1 SQVTM and CDR2 ANQGSEA. The chain links TRBV29-1 to TRBJ2-3; 8 nucleotides align to TRBD2. Sample: peripheral blood mononuclear cells (PBMCs), taken before the fourth cycle of nivolumab. This TCR derives from a human donor with classical Hodgkin lymphoma. CDR3 protein: CSVAAGVSTDTQYF. DNA of the CDR3: TGCAGCGTTGCAGCGGGAGTGAGCACAGATACGCAGTATTTT.